This T cell receptor beta chain was profiled in a study of T cells in Graves' hyperthyroidism and ophthalmopathy. The V segment lost 5 bases and the J segment 2 bases; nucleotides outside the gene matches: 14. The CDR3 length is 17 residues. Germline CDR1 is MNHNS and CDR2 is SASEGT. Researchers amplified the TCR beta CDR3 regions from RNA transcripts. During a first-round RT-PCR of the TCR CDR3, the HTBI primer set was used. TCRdb independently ran MiXCR on the multiplex PCR reads; one entry per CDR3 protein. The sample carries 450,000 to 550,000 distinct CDR3 sequences, approximately 24% recorded once.

This clonotype was sampled from a woman aged 30 to 39 with Graves' ophthalmopathy. The chain links TRBV6-1 to TRBJ2-7; 8 nucleotides line up with TRBD1. The sequenced sample consisted of blood. CDR3 coding DNA: TGTGCCAGCAGTACCCTCCCCGCCGGGACAGGTCCCTACGAGCAGTACTTC. Translated: CASSTLPAGTGPYEQYF.